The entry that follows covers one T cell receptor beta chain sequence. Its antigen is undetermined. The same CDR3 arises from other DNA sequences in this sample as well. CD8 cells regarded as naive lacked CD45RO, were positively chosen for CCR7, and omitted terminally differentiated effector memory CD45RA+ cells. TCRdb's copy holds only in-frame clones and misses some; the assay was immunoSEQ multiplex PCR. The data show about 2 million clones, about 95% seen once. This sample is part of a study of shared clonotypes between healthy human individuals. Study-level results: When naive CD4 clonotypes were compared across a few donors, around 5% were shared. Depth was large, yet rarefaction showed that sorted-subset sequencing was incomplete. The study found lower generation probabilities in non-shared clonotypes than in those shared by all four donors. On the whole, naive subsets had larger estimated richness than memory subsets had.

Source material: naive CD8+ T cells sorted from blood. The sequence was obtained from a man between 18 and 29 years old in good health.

Here the CDR3 reads CASSEYNEQFF. In DNA form, the CDR3 reads TGTGCCAGCAGCGAGTACAATGAGCAGTTCTTC. The chain uses TRBV25-1 and TRBJ2-1, with D unclear. V was cut by 6 bases and J by 4 bases, with 4 bases left in between. Per the germline V gene, CDR1 is MGHDK and CDR2 is SYGVNS. The CDR3 consists of 11 residues.